This TCR beta chain stems from a study of OX40 agonist ivuxolimab in advanced cancers. The repertoire was sequenced with immunoSEQ multiplex PCR; TCRdb's copy has only in-frame clones and lacks some. The sample holds around 100,000 clones, around 91% seen once. Germline loops: CDR1 SGHAT, CDR2 FQNNGV. This CDR3 region has 14 residues. V lost 3 bases, J lost 7 bases, and 16 bases lay in between. This clone was detected only once. This material consisted of CD4+ or CD8+ T cells sorted from blood, taken in a trial of the OX40 agonist ivuxolimab. The J gene is TRBJ2-7, the V gene TRBV11-2, with D possibly TRBD1 on 7 matching bases. The sequence came from an adult with an advanced solid tumor such as melanoma, head and neck, liver or kidney cancer. The CDR3, as DNA: TGTGCCAGCAGCTTGGGCGGGACAGCTTGGGAGCAGTACTTC. Amino acid sequence: CASSLGGTAWEQYF.